Listed below are T cell receptor beta chains from one sample, sequenced in a study of cytomegalovirus exposure and HLA in healthy donors. Assay used: immunoSEQ multiplex PCR; TCRdb lists only in-frame clones, some missing. Of just under 95,000 clones listed, about four fifths are singletons. Sequenced sample: PBMCs. All receptors come from a young woman in good health and CMV-seropositive. CDR3s include the opening cysteine and the closing phenylalanine or tryptophan. Fields, in order: D gene, clone size, V gene, J gene, CDR3 DNA, CDR3 protein. D genes are given only for firm matches. Not all rows give a size; the values are once, few, many and, for expanded clones, a class.

d_call: TRBD1
clone_size: -
v_call: TRBV19
j_call: TRBJ1-1
cdr3_nt: TGTGACAGTATCCCCCCCCGGACAGGGAGGGTGAACACTGAAGCTTTCTTT
cdr3_aa: CDSIPPRTGRVNTEAFF

d_call: TRBD1
clone_size: few
v_call: TRBV13
j_call: TRBJ1-1
cdr3_nt: TGTGCCAGCAGCCATGACAGGGTTGGGGACACTGAAGCTTTCTTT
cdr3_aa: CASSHDRVGDTEAFF

d_call: -
clone_size: once
v_call: TRBV7-7
j_call: TRBJ2-3
cdr3_nt: TGTGCTAGCAGCTTAGGTGTCAACACAGATACGCAGTATTTT
cdr3_aa: CASSLGVNTDTQYF

d_call: -
clone_size: -
v_call: TRBV9
j_call: TRBJ1-1
cdr3_nt: TGTGCCAGCAGCGTAGATCCTGGGAGAAACACTGAAGCTTTCTTT
cdr3_aa: CASSVDPGRNTEAFF

d_call: TRBD2
clone_size: -
v_call: TRBV5-1
j_call: TRBJ2-2
cdr3_nt: TGCGCCAGCAGGGGACTAGCATTCGCCGGGGAGCTGTTTTTT
cdr3_aa: CASRGLAFAGELFF

d_call: TRBD1
clone_size: -
v_call: TRBV7-6
j_call: TRBJ1-1
cdr3_nt: TGTGCCAGCAGCCCTCGGACAGGGGAAACTGAAGCTTTCTTT
cdr3_aa: CASSPRTGETEAFF

d_call: -
clone_size: -
v_call: TRBV5-6
j_call: TRBJ1-2
cdr3_nt: TGTGCCAGCAGCTTGAGGCAGGCGTACACCTTC
cdr3_aa: CASSLRQAYTF

d_call: -
clone_size: -
v_call: TRBV7-3
j_call: TRBJ2-5
cdr3_nt: TGTGCCAGCAGCTTAAGGGAGGAAGAGACCCAGTACTTC
cdr3_aa: CASSLREEETQYF

d_call: TRBD2
clone_size: -
v_call: TRBV19
j_call: TRBJ2-5
cdr3_nt: TGTGCCAGTAGGTATACTAGCGGGGGACAAGAGACCCAGTACTTC
cdr3_aa: CASRYTSGGQETQYF

d_call: TRBD2
clone_size: -
v_call: TRBV4-2
j_call: TRBJ2-1
cdr3_nt: TGTGCCAGCAGCCCTGGGGCGGGGGAGCACTACTACAATGAGCAGTTCTTC
cdr3_aa: CASSPGAGEHYYNEQFF

d_call: -
clone_size: -
v_call: TRBV7-8
j_call: TRBJ2-7
cdr3_nt: TGTGCCAGCAGCTTAGTCCCGGCAGGGAACTACGAGCAGTACTTC
cdr3_aa: CASSLVPAGNYEQYF

d_call: TRBD1
clone_size: -
v_call: TRBV19
j_call: TRBJ2-1
cdr3_nt: TGTGCCAGTAGTATCCGGCCAGGGGGCCCCAATGAGCAGTTCTTC
cdr3_aa: CASSIRPGGPNEQFF

d_call: -
clone_size: -
v_call: TRBV7-2
j_call: TRBJ2-1
cdr3_nt: TGTGCCAGCAGCTTAGCGTCAGGCTATGAGCAGTTCTTC
cdr3_aa: CASSLASGYEQFF

d_call: TRBD1
clone_size: once
v_call: TRBV28
j_call: TRBJ1-1
cdr3_nt: TGTGCCAGCAGCTCTGGACAGGGCGCTTGGGAAGCTTTCTTT
cdr3_aa: CASSSGQGAWEAFF

d_call: -
clone_size: -
v_call: TRBV7-9
j_call: TRBJ2-2
cdr3_nt: TGTGCCAGCAGCACCGGGGACACTACGGACACCGGGGAGCTGTTTTTT
cdr3_aa: CASSTGDTTDTGELFF

d_call: -
clone_size: -
v_call: TRBV19
j_call: TRBJ2-7
cdr3_nt: TGTGCCAGTAGTATCAGGCAGGGTTACGCCTACGAGCAGTACTTC
cdr3_aa: CASSIRQGYAYEQYF

d_call: TRBD2
clone_size: -
v_call: TRBV6-6
j_call: TRBJ2-1
cdr3_nt: TGTGCCAGCAGGACCGGGACTAGCGGGCACAATGAGCAGTTCTTC
cdr3_aa: CASRTGTSGHNEQFF